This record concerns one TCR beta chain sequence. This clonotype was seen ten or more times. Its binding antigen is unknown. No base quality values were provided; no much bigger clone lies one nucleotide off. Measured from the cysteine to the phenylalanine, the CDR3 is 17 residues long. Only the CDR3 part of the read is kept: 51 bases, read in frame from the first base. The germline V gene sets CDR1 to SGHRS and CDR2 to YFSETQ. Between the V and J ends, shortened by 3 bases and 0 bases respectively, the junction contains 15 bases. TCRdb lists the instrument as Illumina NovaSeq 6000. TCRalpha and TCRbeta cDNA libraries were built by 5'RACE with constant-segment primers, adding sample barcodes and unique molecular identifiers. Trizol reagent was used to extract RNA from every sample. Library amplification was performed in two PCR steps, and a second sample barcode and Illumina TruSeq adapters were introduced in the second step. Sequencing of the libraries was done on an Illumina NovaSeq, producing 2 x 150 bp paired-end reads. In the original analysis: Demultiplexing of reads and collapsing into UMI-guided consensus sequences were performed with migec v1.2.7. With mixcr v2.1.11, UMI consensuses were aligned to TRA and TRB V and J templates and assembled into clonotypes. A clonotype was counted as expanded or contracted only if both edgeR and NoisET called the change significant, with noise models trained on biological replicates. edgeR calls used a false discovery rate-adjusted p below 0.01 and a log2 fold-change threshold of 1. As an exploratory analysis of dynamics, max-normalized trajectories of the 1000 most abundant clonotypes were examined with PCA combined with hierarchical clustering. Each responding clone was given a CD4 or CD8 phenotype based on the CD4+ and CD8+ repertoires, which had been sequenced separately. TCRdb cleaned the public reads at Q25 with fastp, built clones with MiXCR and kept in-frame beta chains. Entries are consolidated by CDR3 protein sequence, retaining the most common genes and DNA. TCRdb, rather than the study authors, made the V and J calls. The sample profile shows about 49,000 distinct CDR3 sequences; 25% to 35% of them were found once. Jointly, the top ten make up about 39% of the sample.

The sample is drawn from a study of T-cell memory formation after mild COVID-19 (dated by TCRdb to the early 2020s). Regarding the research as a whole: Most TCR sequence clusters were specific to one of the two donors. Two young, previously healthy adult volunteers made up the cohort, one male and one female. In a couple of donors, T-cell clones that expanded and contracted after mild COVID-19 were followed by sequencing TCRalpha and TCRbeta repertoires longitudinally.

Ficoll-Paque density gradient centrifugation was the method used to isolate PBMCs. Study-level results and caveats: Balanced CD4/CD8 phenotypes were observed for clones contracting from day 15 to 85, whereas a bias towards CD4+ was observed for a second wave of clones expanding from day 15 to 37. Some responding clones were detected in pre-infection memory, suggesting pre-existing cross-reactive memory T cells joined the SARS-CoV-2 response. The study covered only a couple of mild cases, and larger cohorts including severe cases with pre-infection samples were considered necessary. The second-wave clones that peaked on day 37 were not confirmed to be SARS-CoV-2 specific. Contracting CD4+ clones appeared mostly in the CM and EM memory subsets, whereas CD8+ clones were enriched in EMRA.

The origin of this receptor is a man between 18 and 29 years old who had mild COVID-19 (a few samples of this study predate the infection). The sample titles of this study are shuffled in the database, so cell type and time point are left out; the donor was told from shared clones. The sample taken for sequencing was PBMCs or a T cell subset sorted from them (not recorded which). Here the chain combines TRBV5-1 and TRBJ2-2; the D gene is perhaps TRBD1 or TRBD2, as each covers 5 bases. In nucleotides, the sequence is TGCGCCAGCAGCTCGAACGGGGCTAACGCGAACACCGGGGAGCTGTTTTTT. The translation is CASSSNGANANTGELFF.